This T cell receptor beta chain was identified in a study of blood T cell repertoires in COVID-19 (dated by TCRdb to between 2020 and 2021). In the study overall: Samples from collaborators originated in the United States, Italy and Spain and spanned both the acute and convalescent phases of COVID-19. The prospective study material was composed of cDNA or gDNA derived from T cells, B-cell-depleted T cells, or PBMCs. Subjects who had been exposed to COVID-19, were actively infected with it, or had recovered from it provided the deeply sampled blood TCRbeta repertoires that made up the dataset. The repertoires were released in a freely available public database intended as a resource for research on the immune response to SARS-CoV-2. The samples were drawn from the first 160 participants of the ongoing ImmuneRACE study and from 950 to 1,500 subjects provided by 6 global collaborators. Sample metadata almost always included a de-identified subject ID, COVID-19 status, age in years and sex. Where available, HLA class I and class II types were taken from metadata supplied by the sample provider and were not determined by assay-based typing.

TCRbeta CDR3 regions were amplified from genomic DNA by means of the immunoSEQ Assay, a bias-controlled multiplex PCR. On the study's bioinformatics: Within the assay, amplification of reference gene primers was used to estimate how many nucleated cells each sample contained. Sequence reads were collapsed and filtered to measure the absolute abundance of every unique TCRbeta CDR3 rearrangement. Productive Simpson clonality was computed per sample as the square root of Simpson's diversity index over productive rearrangements. TCRdb stores this immuneACCESS table with in-frame sequences only. Part of the clones is absent; in the studies checked, under half of the shortfall reflects unresolved V genes, and no reason is known for the rest. V, J and clone size were drawn from that table, and D and trimming were deduced from the DNA. A total of 250,000 to 300,000 clones appear in this sample, about nine tenths of them only once. The top ten constitute approximately 2.1% of the sample.

At one collaborating source in Seattle, patients were enrolled during active infection and were followed longitudinally through the course of disease. The collaborating institutions used their own protocols to collect whole blood in K2EDTA tubes. For TCRbeta analysis, collaborator samples were shipped as frozen whole blood, as isolated PBMCs, or as DNA extracted from either sample type. Including the terminal cysteine and phenylalanine, the CDR3 comprises 12 residues. Just the 36-base CDR3 DNA is kept, in frame starting at base 1. Cut back by 8 bases and 8 bases, the V and J ends lie 15 bases apart. The germline V gene sets CDR1 to MNHEY and CDR2 to SVGAGI. Overall study outcomes, separate from this receptor: The amount of clinical and demographic metadata varied by source and participant and was provided uncurated.

On this clone: It lacks a known antigen. No base quality information exists; no much larger clone differs at one position.

The TCR was taken from a woman in her twenties or thirties with COVID-19, enrolled during active disease. The chain was built from TRBV6-5 and TRBJ1-1, and perhaps TRBD1 as D gene, on 6 matching bases. Sequencing was performed on peripheral blood. The nucleotide sequence is TGTGCCAGCGCCAAGACAGGAGAGGAAGCTTTCTTT. Its translation reads: CASAKTGEEAFF.